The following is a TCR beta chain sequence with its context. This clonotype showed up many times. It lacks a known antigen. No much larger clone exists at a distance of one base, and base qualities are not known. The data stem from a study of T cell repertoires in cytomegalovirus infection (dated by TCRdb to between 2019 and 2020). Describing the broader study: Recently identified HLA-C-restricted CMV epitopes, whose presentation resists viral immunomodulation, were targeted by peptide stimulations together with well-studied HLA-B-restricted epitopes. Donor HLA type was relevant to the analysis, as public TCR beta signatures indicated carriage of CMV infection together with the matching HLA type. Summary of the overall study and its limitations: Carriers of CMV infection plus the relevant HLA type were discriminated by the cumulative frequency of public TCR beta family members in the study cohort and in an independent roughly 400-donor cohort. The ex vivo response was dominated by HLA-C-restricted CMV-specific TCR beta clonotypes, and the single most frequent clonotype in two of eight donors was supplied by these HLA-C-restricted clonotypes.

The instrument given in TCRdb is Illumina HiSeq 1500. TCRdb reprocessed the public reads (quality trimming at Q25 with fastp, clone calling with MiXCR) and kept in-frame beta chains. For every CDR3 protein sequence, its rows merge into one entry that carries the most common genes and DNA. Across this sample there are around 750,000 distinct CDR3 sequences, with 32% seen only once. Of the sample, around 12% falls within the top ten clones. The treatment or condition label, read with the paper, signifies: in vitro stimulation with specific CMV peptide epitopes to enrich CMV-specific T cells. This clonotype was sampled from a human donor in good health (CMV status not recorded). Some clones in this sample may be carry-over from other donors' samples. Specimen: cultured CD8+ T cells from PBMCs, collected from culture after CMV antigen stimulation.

The sequence in DNA is TGTGCCAGCAGCTTCAACAGGGGTTCCTACACTGAAGCTTTCTTT. Its coded protein is CASSFNRGSYTEAFF. The chain was built from TRBV7-6 and TRBJ1-1; 7 bases in between match TRBD1. Trimmed from V: 3 bases; trimmed from J: 3 bases; junction bases lacking a gene match: 7. CDR1 is given as SGHVS and CDR2 as FNYEAQ, both from the germline V gene. The CDR3, from cysteine to phenylalanine, totals 15 residues. Of all the DNA, just the CDR3 is kept, 45 bases in frame from base 1.